The following is a TCR beta chain sequence with its context. V lost 1 base, J lost 6 bases, and 13 bases lay in between. Germline V gene lookup returns CDR1 SEHNR and CDR2 FQNEAQ (reference sequence). The CDR3 sequence is 15 residues long. The entry originates in a study of T cell responses to AZD1222 COVID-19 vaccine. Profiling relied on immunoSEQ multiplex PCR, and the TCRdb table lists in-frame clones only, not all of them. The sample holds more than 100,000 clones, 85% to 95% seen once. The gene calls are TRBV7-9 and TRBJ2-1; the D gene is possibly TRBD2 (6 bases). The TCR was taken from an adult who received the AZD1222 COVID-19 vaccine. Here the sequenced sample was peripheral blood, taken 28 days after the second AZD1222 dose. Written as DNA, the CDR3 is TGTGCCAGCAGCTTAGTTAGGAGGGTTTTCAATGAGCAGTTCTTC. This gives the protein CASSLVRRVFNEQFF.